This record concerns one TCR beta chain sequence. Its antigen is currently unknown. This specimen comes from a study of identical twins. Study-wide points: For cord blood, abundant beta clonotypes had fewer insertions, unlike memory repertoires, which showed none. For monozygotic twins, models underestimated out-of-frame TCR alpha sharing.

The V end was cut by 4 bases, the J end by 3 bases, with 10 bases between. Germline V gene lookup returns CDR1 LGHDT and CDR2 YNNKEL (reference sequence). The CDR3 is made up of 13 amino acids. Via MiXCR, TCRdb re-called the 5' RACE reads, giving one row per CDR3 protein. The sample comprises fewer than 250,000 distinct CDR3 sequences, approximately 16% of which are singletons, and 35% to 50% rests with the top ten. This sample was also put to use in a study of T cells expressing NK-cell markers. That source reports: The contribution of dominant NKG2C+ clonotypes to CD8+ T cells in about 6 donors was about 1.0-7.0%. These same clonotypes (in four donors) also led the CD3+CD56-NKG2C+ fraction.

The V gene is TRBV3-1, the J gene TRBJ2-7; unclear D gene. The sequencing input was CD8+ T cells sorted from blood. The source of this sequence is a young woman in good health. The CDR3 coding sequence is TGTGCCAGCAGCCGAGAAGCTCGCTACGAGCAGTACTTC. Its translation: CASSREARYEQYF.